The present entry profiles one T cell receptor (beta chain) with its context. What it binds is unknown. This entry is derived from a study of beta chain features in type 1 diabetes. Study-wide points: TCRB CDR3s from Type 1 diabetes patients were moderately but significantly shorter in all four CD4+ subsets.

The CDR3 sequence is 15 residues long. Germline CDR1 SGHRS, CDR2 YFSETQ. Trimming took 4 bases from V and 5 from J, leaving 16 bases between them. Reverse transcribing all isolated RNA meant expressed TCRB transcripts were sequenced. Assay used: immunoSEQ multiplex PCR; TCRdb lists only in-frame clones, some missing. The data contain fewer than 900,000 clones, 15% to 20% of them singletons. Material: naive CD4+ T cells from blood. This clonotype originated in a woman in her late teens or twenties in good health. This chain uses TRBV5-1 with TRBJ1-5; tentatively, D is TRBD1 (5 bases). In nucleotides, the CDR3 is TGCGCCAGCAGCCCGGAGGGAACAGGTCATCAGCCCCAGCATTTT. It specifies CASSPEGTGHQPQHF.